The 5 T cell receptor beta chains given below trace back to one sample, sequenced in a study of CD8 T cells in ankylosing spondylitis. Study results and caveats: Typical of ankylosing spondylitis blood, it appeared, was a TCR beta motif of fewer than ten highly homologous variants.

Antigens for these TCRs are unknown. In TCRdb, the 5' RACE reads were re-called with MiXCR into one record per CDR3 protein. Here the sample spans 470,000 or so distinct CDR3 sequences, 20% to 30% being singletons. The specimen sequenced was blood, either unsorted or a sorted T cell fraction (not recorded which). The receptor set was obtained from a male donor with ankylosing spondylitis.

This clonotype was counted a few times. The genes are TRBV20-1 and TRBJ1-1; D is unclear. The CDR3 spans 14 residues. Germline V gene lookup returns CDR1 DFQATT and CDR2 SNEGSKA (reference sequence). V lost 4 bases, J lost 4 bases, and 16 bases lay in between. The CDR3 DNA is TGCAGTGCTAACGACTTGACCGGGAGCACTGAAGCTTTCTTT. Its protein product is CSANDLTGSTEAFF.

The chain joins TRBV15 to TRBJ2-1; 9 nucleotides match TRBD2. V shed 0 bases and J 7 bases; nucleotides not matched to a gene: 7. The germline CDR1 and CDR2 sequences are LNHNV and YYDKDF (reference sequence). The CDR3 covers 16 residues. The CDR3 bases are TGTGCCACCAGCAGAGATTCTCGCGGGAGGGATAATGAGCAGTTCTTC. Residues: CATSRDSRGRDNEQFF.

A few counts support this clonotype. The J gene is TRBJ2-2, the V gene TRBV27, with TRBD1 matching 7 bases. Germline CDR1 reads MNHEY; CDR2 reads SMNVEV (reference sequence). This CDR3 contains 15 residues. Trimming removed 2 bases from V and 8 bases from J; junction bases left unmatched: 8. CDR3 nucleotides: TGTGCCAGCAGTTTAGGACAGGTCGAAACGGGGGAGCTGTTTTTT. It encodes CASSLGQVETGELFF.

V is TRBV5-1 and J is TRBJ2-1; 11 bases line up with TRBD2. Per germline, CDR1 SGHRS and CDR2 YFSETQ. The junction had 4 bases not matched to a gene; V was cut back by 0 bases and J by 8 bases. The CDR3 length is 15 residues. In DNA form, the CDR3 reads TGCGCCAGCAGCTTGGGACTAGCGGGGTATGATGAGCAGTTCTTC. Protein: CASSLGLAGYDEQFF.

CDR3 DNA: TGTGCCAGCAGCTCGGGACTCGCGGAAAAACTGTTTTTT. Amino acid sequence: CASSSGLAEKLFF. The chain employs TRBV7-8 and TRBJ1-4; tentatively, D is TRBD1 (5 bases). The CDR3 is 13 amino acids. CDR1 and CDR2 (germline): SGHVS, FQNEAQ. V was clipped by 4 bases and J by 8 bases, with 11 bases between them. Full variable domain (outside the CDR3, taken from reference TRBV7-8 and TRBJ1-4): GAGVSQSPRYKVAKRGQDVALRCDPISGHVSLFWYQQALGQGPEFLTYFQNEAQLDKSGLPSDRFFAERPEGSVSTLKIQRTQQEDSAVYLCASSSGLAEKLFFGSGTQLSVL.